The clone carrying this T cell receptor (beta chain) has more than one count but fewer than ten. What it binds is not known. The data were taken from a study of T cell responses to AZD1222 COVID-19 vaccine. Study observations and caveats: AZD1222 recipients seropositive at baseline numbered only 5 to 7.

The protocol was immunoSEQ multiplex PCR, while the TCRdb copy is restricted to in-frame clones and leaves out a portion. Of about 120,000 clones in the sample, about 86% were seen once. Investigators merged groups given second doses at roughly 4 or roughly 12 weeks. The CDR3 loop spans 14 amino acids. V was pared by 10 bases and J by 1 base, with 14 bases between. The germline CDR1 and CDR2 sequences are MNHNY and SVGAGI (reference sequence). V gene TRBV6-6 combines with J gene TRBJ1-5; no definite D call. The clonotype originates from an adult who received the AZD1222 COVID-19 vaccine. The sample was peripheral blood, taken 28 days after the second AZD1222 dose. CDR3 sequence: CATNPPGSNQPQHF. In DNA form, the CDR3 reads TGTGCCACCAATCCGCCTGGCAGCAATCAGCCCCAGCATTTT.